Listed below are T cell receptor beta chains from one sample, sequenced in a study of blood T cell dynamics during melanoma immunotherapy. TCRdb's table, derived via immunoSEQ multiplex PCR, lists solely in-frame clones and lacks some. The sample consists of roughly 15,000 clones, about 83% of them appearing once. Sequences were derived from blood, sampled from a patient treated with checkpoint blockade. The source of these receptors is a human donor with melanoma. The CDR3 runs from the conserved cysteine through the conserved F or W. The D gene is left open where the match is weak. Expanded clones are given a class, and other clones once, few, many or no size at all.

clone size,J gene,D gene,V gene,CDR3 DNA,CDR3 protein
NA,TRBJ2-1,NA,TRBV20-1,TGCAGTGCCATACCCCAGGTCGAGCAGTTCTTC,CSAIPQVEQFF
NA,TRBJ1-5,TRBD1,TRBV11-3,TGTGCCAGCAGCCTAGGGACAGGCAATCAGCCCCAGCATTTT,CASSLGTGNQPQHF
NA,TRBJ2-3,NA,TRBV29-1,TGCAGCGTTGGGACTGGGGAAGACGGAGCGCAGTATTTT,CSVGTGEDGAQYF
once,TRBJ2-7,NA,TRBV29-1,TGCAGCGTTGAATCAGGGTACTCCTACGAGCAGTACTTC,CSVESGYSYEQYF
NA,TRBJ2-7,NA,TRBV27,TGTGCCAGCAGTTTAGGGGGGCTCTACGAGCAGTACTTC,CASSLGGLYEQYF
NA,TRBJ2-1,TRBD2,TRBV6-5,TGTGCCAGGAAACTAGCGGGGGGGATAAATGAGCAGTTCTTC,CARKLAGGINEQFF
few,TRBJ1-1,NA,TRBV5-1,TGCGCCAGCAGCTTGGATGGGATGCTGAACACTGAAGCTTTCTTT,CASSLDGMLNTEAFF
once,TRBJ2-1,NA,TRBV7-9,TGTGCCGGAGGAAGGAGCTCCTACAATGAGCAGTTCTTC,CAGGRSSYNEQFF
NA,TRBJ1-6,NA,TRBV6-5,TGTGCCAGCAGTTATTCTGACAGTTATTCACCCCTCCACTTT,CASSYSDSYSPLHF
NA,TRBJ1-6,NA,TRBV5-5,TGTGCCAGCAGATCAACTTATCTTGGGGATTCACCCCTCCACTTT,CASRSTYLGDSPLHF
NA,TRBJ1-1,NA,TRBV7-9,TGTGCCAGCAGCTTAGGGGGATCCAGGGGTAGGGTTGAAGCTTTCTTT,CASSLGGSRGRVEAFF
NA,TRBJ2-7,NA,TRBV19,TGTGCCAGTAGTACGAACACAGGGAAGACCTACGAGCAGTACTTC,CASSTNTGKTYEQYF
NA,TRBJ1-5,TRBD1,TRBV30,TGTGCCTGGGCGGACAGGGAAGGTCAGCCCCAGCATTTT,CAWADREGQPQHF
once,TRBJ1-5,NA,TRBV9,TGTGCCAGCAGCGTAGGGACAGCCGGCAATCAGCCCCAGCATTTT,CASSVGTAGNQPQHF
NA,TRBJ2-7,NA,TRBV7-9,TGTGCCAGCAGCACCAGACGGGACACTTTCTACGAGCAGTACTTC,CASSTRRDTFYEQYF
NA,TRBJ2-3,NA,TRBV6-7,TGTGCCAGCAGTCCAACCGGGACAGGGGACGGACTAGCGGGTTCAGATACGCAGTATTTT,CASSPTGTGDGLAGSDTQYF
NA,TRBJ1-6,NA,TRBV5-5,TGTGCCAGCAGCCCAGTGCCAGGGGATGTTTATTCACCCCTCCACTTT,CASSPVPGDVYSPLHF
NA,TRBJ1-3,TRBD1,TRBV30,TGTGCCTGGAGCAGGGGACAGGCGTTCTCTGGAAACACCATATATTTT,CAWSRGQAFSGNTIYF
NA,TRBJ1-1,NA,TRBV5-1,TGCGCCAGCGACCCTTGGGGGAGCATGAACACTGAAGCTTTCTTT,CASDPWGSMNTEAFF
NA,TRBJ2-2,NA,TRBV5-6,TGTGCCAGCAGCGTTGACAGGACCGGGGAGCTGTTTTTT,CASSVDRTGELFF
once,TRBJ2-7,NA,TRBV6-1,TGTGCCAGCAGTGTCGTCTCGCGGACCGGTTACGAGCAGTACTTC,CASSVVSRTGYEQYF
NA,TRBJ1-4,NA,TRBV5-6,TGTGCCAGCAGTCCTTTTAGTGCAACTAATGAAAAACTGTTTTTT,CASSPFSATNEKLFF
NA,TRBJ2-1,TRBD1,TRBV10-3,TGTGCCATCAGTGACGACAGGGCGGCCTACAATGAGCAGTTCTTC,CAISDDRAAYNEQFF
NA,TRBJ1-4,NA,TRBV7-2,TGTGCCAGCAGCCATCAGTATGAAAAACTGTTTTTT,CASSHQYEKLFF
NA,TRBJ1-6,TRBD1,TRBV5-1,TGCGCCAGCAGCTTGAACAGGGGGGATTCACCCCTCCACTTT,CASSLNRGDSPLHF
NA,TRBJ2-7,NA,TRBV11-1,TGTGCCAGCAGCTTAGTCTCGTACGAGCAGTACTTC,CASSLVSYEQYF
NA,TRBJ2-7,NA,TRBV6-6,TGTGCCAGCAGTATCGGGTTCAGGGAGGCCTACGAGCAGTACTTC,CASSIGFREAYEQYF
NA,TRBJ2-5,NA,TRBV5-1,TGCGCCAGCAGCTCCCAGGAGACCCAGTACTTC,CASSSQETQYF
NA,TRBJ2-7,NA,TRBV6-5,TGTGCCAGCAGTTACACACACTCCTACGAGCAGTACTTC,CASSYTHSYEQYF
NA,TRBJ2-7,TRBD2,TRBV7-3,TGTGCCAGCAGCTTAACTGCAGCGGGGGACTCCTACGAGCAGTACTTC,CASSLTAAGDSYEQYF
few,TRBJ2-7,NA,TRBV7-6,TGTGCCAGCAGCTTGAACAGGGCCTACGAGCAGTACTTC,CASSLNRAYEQYF
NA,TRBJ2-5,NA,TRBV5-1,TGCGCCAGCAGCTCGGCGCGGGACGGCCAAGAGACCCAGTACTTC,CASSSARDGQETQYF
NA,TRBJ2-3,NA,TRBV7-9,TGTGCCAGCAGCCCCGGGAGCACAGATACGCAGTATTTT,CASSPGSTDTQYF
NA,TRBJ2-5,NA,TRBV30,TGTGCCTGGCGCCCCCCGGGGCAAGAGACCCAGTACTTC,CAWRPPGQETQYF
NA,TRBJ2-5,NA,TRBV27,TGTGCCAGCAGTTTATCGAGGCGGGGGCTCCAAGAGACCCAGTACTTC,CASSLSRRGLQETQYF
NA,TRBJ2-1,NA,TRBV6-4,TGTGCCAGCAGTGACTTTCGGCTATTAAGGAAATTAAGTCATGAGCAGTTCTTC,CASSDFRLLRKLSHEQFF
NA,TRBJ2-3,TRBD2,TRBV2,TGTGCCAGCAGTGAGGCCACGGCGGGGGGGCCAGGGGATACGCAGTATTTT,CASSEATAGGPGDTQYF
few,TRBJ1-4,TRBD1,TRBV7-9,TGTGCCAGCAGCTCTCCCACAGGGGTGCCGGCTAATGAAAAACTGTTTTTT,CASSSPTGVPANEKLFF
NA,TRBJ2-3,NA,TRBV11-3,TGTGCCAGCAGCTTAGCCTGCGGGGACCCTGTATGTACGCAGTATTTT,CASSLACGDPVCTQYF
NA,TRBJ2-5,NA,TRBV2,TGTGCCAGCAGTGAAAATATAGGACCCTCCCAAGAGACCCAGTACTTC,CASSENIGPSQETQYF
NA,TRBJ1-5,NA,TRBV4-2,TGTGCCAGCAGCCAAGATACCGGGACAAGTAGCAATCAGCCCCAGCATTTT,CASSQDTGTSSNQPQHF
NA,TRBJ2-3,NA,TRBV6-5,TGTGCCAGCAGCAAGGGGGGAGTCAGGGATACGCAGTATTTT,CASSKGGVRDTQYF
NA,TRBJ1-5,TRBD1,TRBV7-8,TGTGCCAGCAGCGAGAGAGGGGACAGGGCATATAGCAATCAGCCCCAGCATTTT,CASSERGDRAYSNQPQHF
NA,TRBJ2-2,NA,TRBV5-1,TGCGCCAGCAGCTTGGAGAGGACAGCGAACACCGGGGAGCTGTTTTTT,CASSLERTANTGELFF
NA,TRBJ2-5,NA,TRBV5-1,TGCGCCAGCAGCTTGCTCGGCGAGACCCAGTACTTC,CASSLLGETQYF
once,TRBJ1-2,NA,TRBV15,TGTGCCACCAGCAGAGATTATCTCCATCAGGGTGGATATGGCTACACCTTC,CATSRDYLHQGGYGYTF
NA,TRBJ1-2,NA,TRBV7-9,TGTGCCAGCAGCTTAGGAGGAGGTCCGCCCCCAGGGCACTATGGCTACACCTTC,CASSLGGGPPPGHYGYTF
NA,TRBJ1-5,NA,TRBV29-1,TGCAGCGTAGCTCAGGATTATAGCAATCAGCCCCAGCATTTT,CSVAQDYSNQPQHF
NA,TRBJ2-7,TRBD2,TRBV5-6,TGTGCCAGCAGCTTTACGTTGCGGGGGGGCTCCTACGAGCAGTACTTC,CASSFTLRGGSYEQYF
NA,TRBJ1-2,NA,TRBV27,TGTGCCAGCTCCCCGGTAGGGGCGGGTACCGGCTACACCTTC,CASSPVGAGTGYTF
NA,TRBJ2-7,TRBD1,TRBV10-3,TGTGCCACCGGGACAGGGGCCTACGAGCAGTACTTC,CATGTGAYEQYF
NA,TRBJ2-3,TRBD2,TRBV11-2,TGTGCCAGCAGGCTGGCTAGCGGGGGCGGTACGCAGTATTTT,CASRLASGGGTQYF
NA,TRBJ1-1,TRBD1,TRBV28,TGTGCCAGCAGTTCGCCGAACAGGGGGAGGACTGAAGCTTTCTTT,CASSSPNRGRTEAFF
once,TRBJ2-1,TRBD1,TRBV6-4,TGTGCCAGCAGTGACACGGACAGGGGTGGACACAATGAGCAGTTCTTC,CASSDTDRGGHNEQFF
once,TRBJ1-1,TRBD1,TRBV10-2,TGCGCCAGCAGTGACTCAGGGGGCCGCACTGAAGCTTTCTTT,CASSDSGGRTEAFF
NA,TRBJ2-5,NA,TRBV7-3,TGTGCCAGCAGCTTAGGGGGGTCCCAAGAGACCCAGTACTTC,CASSLGGSQETQYF
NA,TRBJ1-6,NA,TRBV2,TGTGCCAGCAGTGACGCACAGAGCTCCTATAATTCACCCCTCCACTTT,CASSDAQSSYNSPLHF
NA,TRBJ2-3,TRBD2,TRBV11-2,TGTGCCAGCAGCTTGGCGGGGGGGCCAACAGATACGCAGTATTTT,CASSLAGGPTDTQYF